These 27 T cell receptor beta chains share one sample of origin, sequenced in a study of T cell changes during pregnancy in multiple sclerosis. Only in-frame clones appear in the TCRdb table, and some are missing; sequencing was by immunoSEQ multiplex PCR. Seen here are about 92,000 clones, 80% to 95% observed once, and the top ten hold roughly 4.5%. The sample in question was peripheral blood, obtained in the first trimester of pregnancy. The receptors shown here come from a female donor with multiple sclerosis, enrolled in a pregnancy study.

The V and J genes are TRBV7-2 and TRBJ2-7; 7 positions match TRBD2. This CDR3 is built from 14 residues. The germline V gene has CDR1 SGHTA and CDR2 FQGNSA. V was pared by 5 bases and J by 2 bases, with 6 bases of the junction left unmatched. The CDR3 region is CASSPSGETYEQYF. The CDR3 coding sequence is TGTGCCAGCAGCCCGAGCGGGGAGACCTACGAGCAGTACTTC.

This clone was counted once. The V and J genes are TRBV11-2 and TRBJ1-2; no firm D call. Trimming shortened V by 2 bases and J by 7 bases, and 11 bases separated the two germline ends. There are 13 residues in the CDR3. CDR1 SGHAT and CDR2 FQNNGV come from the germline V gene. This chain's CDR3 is CASSLILGGGYTF. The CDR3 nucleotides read TGTGCCAGCAGCTTAATCCTCGGTGGTGGCTACACCTTC.

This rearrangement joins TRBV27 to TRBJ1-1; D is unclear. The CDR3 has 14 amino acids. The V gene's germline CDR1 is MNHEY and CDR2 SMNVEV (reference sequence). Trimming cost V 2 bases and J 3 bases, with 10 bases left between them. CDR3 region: CASSLVASYTEAFF. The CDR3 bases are TGTGCCAGCAGTTTAGTAGCATCCTACACTGAAGCTTTCTTT.

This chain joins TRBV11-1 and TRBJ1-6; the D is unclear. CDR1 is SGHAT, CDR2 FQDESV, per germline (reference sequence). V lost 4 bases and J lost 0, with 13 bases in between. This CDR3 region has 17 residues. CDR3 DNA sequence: TGTGCCAGCAGCTACGACCTTAGGAGCTCCTATAATTCACCCCTCCACTTT. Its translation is CASSYDLRSSYNSPLHF.

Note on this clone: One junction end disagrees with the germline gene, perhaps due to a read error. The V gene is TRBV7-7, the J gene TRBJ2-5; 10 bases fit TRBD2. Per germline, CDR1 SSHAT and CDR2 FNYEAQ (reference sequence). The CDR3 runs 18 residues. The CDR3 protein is CASSLGLAGERRRETQYF. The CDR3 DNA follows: TGTGCTAGCAGCTTAGGGCTAGCGGGGGAGAGGCGTAGAGAGACCCAGTACTTC.

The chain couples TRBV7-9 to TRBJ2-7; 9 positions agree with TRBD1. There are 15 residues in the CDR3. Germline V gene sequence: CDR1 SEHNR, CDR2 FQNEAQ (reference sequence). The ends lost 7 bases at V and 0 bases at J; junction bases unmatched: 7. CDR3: CASKQTGGTSYEQYF. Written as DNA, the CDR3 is TGTGCCAGCAAACAAACAGGGGGCACCTCCTACGAGCAGTACTTC.

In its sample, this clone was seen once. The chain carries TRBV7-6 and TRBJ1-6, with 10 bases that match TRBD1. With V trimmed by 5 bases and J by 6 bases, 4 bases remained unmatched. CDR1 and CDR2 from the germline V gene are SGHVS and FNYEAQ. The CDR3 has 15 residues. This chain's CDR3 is CASSPGTGVNSPLHF. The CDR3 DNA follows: TGTGCCAGCAGCCCGGGGACAGGGGTTAATTCACCCCTCCACTTT.

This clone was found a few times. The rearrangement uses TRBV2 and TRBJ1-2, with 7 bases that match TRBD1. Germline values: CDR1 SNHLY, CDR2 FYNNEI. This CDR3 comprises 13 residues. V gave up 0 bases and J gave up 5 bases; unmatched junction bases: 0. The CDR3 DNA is TGTGCCAGCAGTGAAGCGACAGGGTATGGCTACACCTTC. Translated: CASSEATGYGYTF.

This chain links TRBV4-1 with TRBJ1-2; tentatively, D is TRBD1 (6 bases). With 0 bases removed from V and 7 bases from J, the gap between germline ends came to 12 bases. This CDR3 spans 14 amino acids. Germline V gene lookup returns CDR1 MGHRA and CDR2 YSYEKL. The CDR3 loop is CASSQDNRESGYTF. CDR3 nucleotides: TGCGCCAGCAGCCAAGATAACAGGGAATCTGGCTACACCTTC.

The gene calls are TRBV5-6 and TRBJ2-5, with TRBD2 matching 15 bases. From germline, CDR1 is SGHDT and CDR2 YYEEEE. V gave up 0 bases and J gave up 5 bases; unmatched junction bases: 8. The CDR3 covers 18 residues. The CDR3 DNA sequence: TGTGCCAGCAGCTTGGTCGGACTAGCGGGGGGGAACGGTGAGACCCAGTACTTC. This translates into CASSLVGLAGGNGETQYF.

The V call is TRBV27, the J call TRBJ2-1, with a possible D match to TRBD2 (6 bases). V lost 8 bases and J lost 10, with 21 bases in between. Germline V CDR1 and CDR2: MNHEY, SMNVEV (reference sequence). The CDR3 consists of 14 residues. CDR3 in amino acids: CASLTVRGRWEQFF. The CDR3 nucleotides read TGTGCCAGCTTGACTGTGCGGGGCCGGTGGGAGCAGTTCTTC.

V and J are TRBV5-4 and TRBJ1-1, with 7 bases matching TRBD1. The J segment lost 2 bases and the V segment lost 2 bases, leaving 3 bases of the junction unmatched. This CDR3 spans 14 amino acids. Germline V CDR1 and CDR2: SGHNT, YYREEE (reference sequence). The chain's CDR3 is CASSFNRGNTEAFF. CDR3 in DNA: TGTGCCAGCAGCTTCAACAGGGGAAACACTGAAGCTTTCTTT.

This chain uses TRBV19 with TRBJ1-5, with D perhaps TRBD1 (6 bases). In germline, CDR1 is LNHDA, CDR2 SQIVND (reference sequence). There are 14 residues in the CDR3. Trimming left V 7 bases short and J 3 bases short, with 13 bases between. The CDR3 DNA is TGTGCCAGTACTACCCGGGACAACAATCAGCCCCAGCATTTT. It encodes CASTTRDNNQPQHF.

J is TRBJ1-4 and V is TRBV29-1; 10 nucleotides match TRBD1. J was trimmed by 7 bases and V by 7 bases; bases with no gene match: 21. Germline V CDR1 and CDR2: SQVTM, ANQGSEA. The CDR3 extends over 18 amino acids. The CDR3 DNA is TGCAGCGCTGACGGGGGACAGGGGCACGGAATGGGTGGTGAAAAACTGTTTTTT. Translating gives CSADGGQGHGMGGEKLFF.

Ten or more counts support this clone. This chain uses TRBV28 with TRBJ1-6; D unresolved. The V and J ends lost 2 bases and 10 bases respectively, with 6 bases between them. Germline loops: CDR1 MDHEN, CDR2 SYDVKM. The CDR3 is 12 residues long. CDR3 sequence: CASSLSSSPLHF. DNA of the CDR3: TGTGCCAGCAGTTTAAGTAGCTCACCCCTCCACTTT.

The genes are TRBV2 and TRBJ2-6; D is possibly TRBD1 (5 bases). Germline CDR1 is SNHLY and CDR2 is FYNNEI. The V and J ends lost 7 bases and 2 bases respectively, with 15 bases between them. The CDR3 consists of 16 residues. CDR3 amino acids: CASIGSSGTGANVLTF. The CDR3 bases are TGTGCCAGCATCGGGTCGTCAGGGACTGGGGCCAACGTCCTGACTTTC.

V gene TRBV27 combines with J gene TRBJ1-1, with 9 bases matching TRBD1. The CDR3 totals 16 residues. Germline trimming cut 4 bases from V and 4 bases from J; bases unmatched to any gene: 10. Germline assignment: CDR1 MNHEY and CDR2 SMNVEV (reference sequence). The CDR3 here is CASSSRQGGGSTEAFF. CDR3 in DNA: TGTGCCAGCAGTTCCCGACAGGGGGGAGGGAGCACTGAAGCTTTCTTT.

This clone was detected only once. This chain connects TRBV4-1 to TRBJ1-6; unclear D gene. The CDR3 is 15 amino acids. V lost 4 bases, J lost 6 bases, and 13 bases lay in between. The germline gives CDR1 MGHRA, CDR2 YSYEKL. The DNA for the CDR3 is TGCGCCAGCAGCCGGCGTCGGGGAGGTAATTCACCCCTCCACTTT. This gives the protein CASSRRRGGNSPLHF.

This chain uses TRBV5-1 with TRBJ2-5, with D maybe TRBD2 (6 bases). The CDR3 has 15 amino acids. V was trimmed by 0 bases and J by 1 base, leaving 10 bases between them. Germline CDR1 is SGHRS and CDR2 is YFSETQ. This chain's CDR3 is CASSLDGGGQETQYF. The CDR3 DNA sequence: TGCGCCAGCAGCTTGGACGGGGGAGGCCAAGAGACCCAGTACTTC. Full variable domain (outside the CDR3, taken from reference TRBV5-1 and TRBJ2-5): KAGVTQTPRYLIKTRGQQVTLSCSPISGHRSVSWYQQTPGQGLQFLFEYFSETQRNKGNFPGRFSGRQFSNSRSEMNVSTLELGDSALYLCASSLDGGGQETQYFGPGTRLLVL.

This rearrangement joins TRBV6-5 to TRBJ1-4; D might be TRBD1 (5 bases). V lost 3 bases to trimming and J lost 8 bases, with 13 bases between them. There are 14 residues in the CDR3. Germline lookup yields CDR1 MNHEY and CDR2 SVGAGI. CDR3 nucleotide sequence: TGTGCCAGCAGTTATGGGGGGACGGGGGAAAAACTGTTTTTT. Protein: CASSYGGTGEKLFF.

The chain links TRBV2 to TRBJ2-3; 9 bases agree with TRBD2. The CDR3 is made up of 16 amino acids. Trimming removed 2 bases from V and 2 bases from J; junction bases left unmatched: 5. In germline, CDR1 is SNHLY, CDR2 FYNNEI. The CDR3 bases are TGTGCCAGCAGTGAAAGCCTAGCGGGGCCCACAGATACGCAGTATTTT. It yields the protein CASSESLAGPTDTQYF.

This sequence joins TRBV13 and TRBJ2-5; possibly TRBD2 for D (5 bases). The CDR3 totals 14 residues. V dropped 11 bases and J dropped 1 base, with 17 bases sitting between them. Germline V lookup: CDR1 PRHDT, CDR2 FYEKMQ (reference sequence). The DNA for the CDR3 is TGTGCCGTCCCCCATGGGGAGTCCCAAGAGACCCAGTACTTC. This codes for CAVPHGESQETQYF.

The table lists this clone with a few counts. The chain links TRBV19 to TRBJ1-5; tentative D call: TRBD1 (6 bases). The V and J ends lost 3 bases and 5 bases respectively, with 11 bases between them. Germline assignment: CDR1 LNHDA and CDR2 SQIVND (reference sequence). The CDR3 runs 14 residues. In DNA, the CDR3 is TGTGCCAGTAGTATTTGGGCAGGGGATCAGCCCCAGCATTTT. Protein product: CASSIWAGDQPQHF.

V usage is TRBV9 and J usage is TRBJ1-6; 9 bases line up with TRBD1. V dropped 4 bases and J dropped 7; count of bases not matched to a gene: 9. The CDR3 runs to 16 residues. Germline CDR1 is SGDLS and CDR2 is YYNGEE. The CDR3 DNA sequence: TGTGCCAGCAGCAGAGAGGCCGGGACAGGGAATTCACCCCTCCACTTT. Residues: CASSREAGTGNSPLHF.

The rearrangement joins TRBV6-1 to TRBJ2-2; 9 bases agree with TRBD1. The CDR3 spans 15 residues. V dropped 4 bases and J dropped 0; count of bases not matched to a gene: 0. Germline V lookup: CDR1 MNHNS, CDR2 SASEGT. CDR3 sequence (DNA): TGTGCCAGCAGTGGGGACAGGGCGAACACCGGGGAGCTGTTTTTT. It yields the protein CASSGDRANTGELFF.

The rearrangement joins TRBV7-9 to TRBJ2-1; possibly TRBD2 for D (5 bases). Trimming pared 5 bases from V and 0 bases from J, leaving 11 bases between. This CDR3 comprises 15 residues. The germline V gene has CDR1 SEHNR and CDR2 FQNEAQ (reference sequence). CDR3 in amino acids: CASSPWEYSYNEQFF. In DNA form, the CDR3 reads TGTGCCAGCAGCCCCTGGGAGTACTCCTACAATGAGCAGTTCTTC.

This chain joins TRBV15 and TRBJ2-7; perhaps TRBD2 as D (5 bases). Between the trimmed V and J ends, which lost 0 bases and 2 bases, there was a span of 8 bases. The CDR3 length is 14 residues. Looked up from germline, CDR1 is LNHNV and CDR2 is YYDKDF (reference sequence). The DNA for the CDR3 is TGTGCCACCAGCAGAGAGCGGGCGACCTACGAGCAGTACTTC. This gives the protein CATSRERATYEQYF.